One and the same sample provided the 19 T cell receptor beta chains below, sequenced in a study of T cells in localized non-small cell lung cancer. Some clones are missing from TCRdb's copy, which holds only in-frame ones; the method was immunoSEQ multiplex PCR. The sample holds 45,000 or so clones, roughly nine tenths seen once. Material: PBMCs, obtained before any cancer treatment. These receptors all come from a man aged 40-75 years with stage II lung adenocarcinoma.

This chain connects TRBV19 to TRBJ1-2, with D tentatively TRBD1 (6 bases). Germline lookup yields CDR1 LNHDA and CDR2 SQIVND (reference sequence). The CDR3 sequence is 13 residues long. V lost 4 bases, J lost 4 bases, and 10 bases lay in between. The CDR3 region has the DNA TGTGCCAGTAGTAGGACAGACCCCTATGGCTACACCTTC. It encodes CASSRTDPYGYTF.

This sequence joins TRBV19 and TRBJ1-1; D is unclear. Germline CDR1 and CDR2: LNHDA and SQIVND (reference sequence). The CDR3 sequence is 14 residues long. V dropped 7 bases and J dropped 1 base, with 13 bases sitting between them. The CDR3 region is CASMLTGRNTEAFF. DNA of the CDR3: TGTGCCAGTATGTTGACGGGAAGGAACACTGAAGCTTTCTTT.

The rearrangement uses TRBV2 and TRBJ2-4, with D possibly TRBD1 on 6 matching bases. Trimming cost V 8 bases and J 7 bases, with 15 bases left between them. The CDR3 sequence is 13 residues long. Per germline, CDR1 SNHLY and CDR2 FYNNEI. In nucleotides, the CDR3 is TGTGCCAGCTTGCAGGACAGTGGGAACATTCAGTACTTC. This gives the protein CASLQDSGNIQYF.

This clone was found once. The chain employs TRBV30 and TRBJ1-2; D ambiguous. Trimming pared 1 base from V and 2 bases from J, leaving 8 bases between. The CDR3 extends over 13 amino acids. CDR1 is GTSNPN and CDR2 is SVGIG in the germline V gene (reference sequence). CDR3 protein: CAWSGMVNYGYTF. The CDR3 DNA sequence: TGTGCCTGGAGTGGAATGGTGAACTATGGCTACACCTTC.

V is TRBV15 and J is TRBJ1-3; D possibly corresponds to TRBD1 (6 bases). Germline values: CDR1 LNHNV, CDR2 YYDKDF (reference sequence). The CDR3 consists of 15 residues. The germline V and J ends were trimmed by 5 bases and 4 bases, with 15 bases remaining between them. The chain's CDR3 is CATSPKGVSGNTIYF. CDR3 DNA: TGTGCCACCAGCCCCAAGGGGGTCTCGGGAAACACCATATATTTT.

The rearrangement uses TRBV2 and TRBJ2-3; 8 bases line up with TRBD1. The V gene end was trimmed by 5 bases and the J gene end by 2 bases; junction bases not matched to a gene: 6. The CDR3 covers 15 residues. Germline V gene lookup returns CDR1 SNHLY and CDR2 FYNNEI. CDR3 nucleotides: TGTGCCAGCAGTCGAATGACAGGGGACACAGATACGCAGTATTTT. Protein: CASSRMTGDTDTQYF.

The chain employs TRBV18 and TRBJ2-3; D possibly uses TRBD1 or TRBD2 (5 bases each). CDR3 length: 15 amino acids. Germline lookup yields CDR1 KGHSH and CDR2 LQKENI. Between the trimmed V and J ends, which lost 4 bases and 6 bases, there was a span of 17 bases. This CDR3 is CASSLPGTPRDTQYF. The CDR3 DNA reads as TGTGCCAGCTCACTTCCCGGGACCCCGAGGGATACGCAGTATTTT.

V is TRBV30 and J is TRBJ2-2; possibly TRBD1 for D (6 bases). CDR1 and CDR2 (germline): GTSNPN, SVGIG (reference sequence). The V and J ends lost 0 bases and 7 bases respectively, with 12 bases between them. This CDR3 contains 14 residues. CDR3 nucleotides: TGTGCCTGGAGTGTACTTGCCAGGGGCGGGGAGCTGTTTTTT. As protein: CAWSVLARGGELFF.

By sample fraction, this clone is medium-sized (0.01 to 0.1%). CDR3: CASSRTSAPTDTQYF. The CDR3 region has the DNA TGTGCCAGCAGCCGGACTAGCGCCCCCACAGATACGCAGTATTTT. The rearrangement uses TRBV4-2 and TRBJ2-3; TRBD2 agrees at 9 bases. J gave up 2 bases and V 4 bases, and 4 bases lay outside the gene matches. The CDR3 is 15 amino acids. The V gene's germline CDR1 is LGHNA and CDR2 YNFKEQ.

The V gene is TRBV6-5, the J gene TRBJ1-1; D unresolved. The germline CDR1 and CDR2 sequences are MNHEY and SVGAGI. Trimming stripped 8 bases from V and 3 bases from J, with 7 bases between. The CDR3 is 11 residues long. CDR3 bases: TGTGCCAGCGGTATCGACACTGAAGCTTTCTTT. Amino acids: CASGIDTEAFF.

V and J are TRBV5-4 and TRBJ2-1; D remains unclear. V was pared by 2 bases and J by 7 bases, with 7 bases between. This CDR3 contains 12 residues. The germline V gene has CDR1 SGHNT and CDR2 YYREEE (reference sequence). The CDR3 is CASSFQENEQFF. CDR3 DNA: TGTGCCAGCAGCTTTCAGGAGAATGAGCAGTTCTTC.

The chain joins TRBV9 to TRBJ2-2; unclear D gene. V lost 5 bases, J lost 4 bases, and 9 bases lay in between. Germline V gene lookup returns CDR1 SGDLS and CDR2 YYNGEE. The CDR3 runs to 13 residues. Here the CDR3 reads CASSLIITGELFF. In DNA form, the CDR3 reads TGTGCCAGCAGTCTCATCATCACCGGGGAGCTGTTTTTT.

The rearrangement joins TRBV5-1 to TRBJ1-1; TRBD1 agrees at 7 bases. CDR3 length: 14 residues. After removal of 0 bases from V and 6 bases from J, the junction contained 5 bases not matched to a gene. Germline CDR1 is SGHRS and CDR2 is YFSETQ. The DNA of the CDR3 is TGCGCCAGCAGCTTGGCCAGCAGGGGGGCTGAAGCTTTCTTT. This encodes CASSLASRGAEAFF.

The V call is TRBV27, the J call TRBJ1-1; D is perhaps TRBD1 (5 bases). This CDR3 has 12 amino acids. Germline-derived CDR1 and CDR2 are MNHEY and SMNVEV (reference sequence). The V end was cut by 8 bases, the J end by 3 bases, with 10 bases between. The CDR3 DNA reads TGTGCCAGCCGGAGAGGGGACACTGAAGCTTTCTTT. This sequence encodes CASRRGDTEAFF.

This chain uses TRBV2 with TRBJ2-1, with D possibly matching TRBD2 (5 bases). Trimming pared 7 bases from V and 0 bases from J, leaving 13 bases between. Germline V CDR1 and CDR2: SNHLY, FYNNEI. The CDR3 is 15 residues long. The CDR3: CASTGLGSSYNEQFF. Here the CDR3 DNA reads TGTGCCAGCACGGGCTTGGGGAGCTCCTACAATGAGCAGTTCTTC.

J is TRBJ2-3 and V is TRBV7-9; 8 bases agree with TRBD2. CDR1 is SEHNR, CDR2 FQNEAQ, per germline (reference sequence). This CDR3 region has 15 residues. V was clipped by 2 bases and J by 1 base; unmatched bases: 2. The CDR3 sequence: CASSLNSGGTDTQYF. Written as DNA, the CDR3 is TGTGCCAGCAGCTTAAATAGCGGGGGCACAGATACGCAGTATTTT.

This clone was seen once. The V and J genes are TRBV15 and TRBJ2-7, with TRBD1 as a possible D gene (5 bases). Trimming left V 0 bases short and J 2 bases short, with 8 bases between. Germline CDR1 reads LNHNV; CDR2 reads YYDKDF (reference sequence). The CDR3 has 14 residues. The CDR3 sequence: CATSRDTRAYEQYV. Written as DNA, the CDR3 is TGTGCCACCAGCAGAGATACCAGGGCCTACGAGCAGTACGTC.

CDR3 loop: CASSASGTGVTGELFF. DNA for the CDR3: TGCGCCAGCAGTGCTTCCGGGACAGGGGTAACCGGGGAGCTGTTTTTT. The chain employs TRBV10-2 and TRBJ2-2; 10 bases line up with TRBD1. Unmatched junction bases numbered 7, after V lost 4 bases and J lost 5 bases. This CDR3 spans 16 amino acids. Germline CDR1 and CDR2: WSHSY and SAAADI.

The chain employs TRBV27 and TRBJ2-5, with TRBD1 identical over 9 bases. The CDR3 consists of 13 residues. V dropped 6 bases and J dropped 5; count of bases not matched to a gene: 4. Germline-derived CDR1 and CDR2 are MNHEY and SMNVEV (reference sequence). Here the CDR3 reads CASSPGQGETQYF. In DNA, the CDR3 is TGTGCCAGCAGCCCTGGACAGGGGGAGACCCAGTACTTC.